This TCR beta chain came from a study of TIL therapy for anti-PD-1-resistant metastatic lung cancer. This CDR3 is 13 amino acids long. Germline trimming cut 7 bases from V and 1 base from J; bases unmatched to any gene: 3. The germline V gene has CDR1 MDHEN and CDR2 SYDVKM. Documented time point: pre-treatment sample, taken before nivolumab and TIL therapy. Comments on this clone: The antigen is undetermined.

Regarding the study as a whole: TIL clonotype persistence in blood showed no apparent association with response.

The immunoSEQ assay was v3. Only in-frame clones appear in the TCRdb table, and some are missing; sequencing was by immunoSEQ multiplex PCR. The sample lists under 20,000 clones, 75% to 80% occurring once. The sequenced sample was blood, obtained at baseline. The TCR was taken from a person between 30 and 80 years old with non-small cell lung cancer. V usage is TRBV28 and J usage is TRBJ1-2; 7 bases line up with TRBD1. The CDR3 DNA sequence: TGTGCCAGCATCCCAGGGGGTAACTATGGCTACACCTTC. Translation gives CASIPGGNYGYTF.